The rows below give T cell receptor beta chains drawn from one sample of a study of T cells in Graves' hyperthyroidism and ophthalmopathy. TCRdb analysed the multiplex PCR reads with MiXCR anew, one entry per CDR3 protein. This sample has fewer than 900,000 distinct CDR3 sequences, with about 15% found just once. Input material: blood. All receptors derive from a man aged 18-30 years with Graves' hyperthyroidism. Both conserved end residues are part of each CDR3. Fields, in order: D gene, J gene, clone size, V gene, CDR3 protein, CDR3 DNA. D genes are given only for firm matches. Not all rows give a size; the values are once, few, many and, for expanded clones, a class.

-,TRBJ1-5,few,TRBV5-1,CASSRGGSLGQPQHF,TGCGCCAGCAGCCGGGGGGGCAGCCTAGGCCAGCCCCAGCATTTT
-,TRBJ2-5,many,TRBV7-9,CASSQRVREETQYF,TGTGCCAGCAGCCAACGGGTCAGGGAGGAGACCCAGTACTTC
-,TRBJ2-7,few,TRBV7-2,CASSLSRDNEQYF,TGTGCCAGCAGCTTAAGCAGGGATAACGAGCAGTACTTC
TRBD1,TRBJ1-1,-,TRBV20-1,CSARDPRTGGAEAFF,TGCAGTGCTAGAGATCCCCGGACAGGGGGGGCTGAAGCTTTCTTT
-,TRBJ1-1,few,TRBV7-9,CASSLALGRTEAFF,TGTGCCAGCAGCTTAGCGCTGGGGCGGACTGAAGCTTTCTTT
-,TRBJ2-7,many,TRBV7-9,CASSSRSRPYEQYF,TGTGCCAGCAGCTCCAGGAGTAGGCCCTACGAGCAGTACTTC
-,TRBJ1-1,many,TRBV30,CAWSATGSTEAFF,TGTGCCTGGAGTGCAACAGGAAGCACTGAAGCTTTCTTT
-,TRBJ2-7,-,TRBV20-1,CSASLWGTYEQYF,TGCAGTGCTAGCCTCTGGGGGACCTACGAGCAGTACTTC
TRBD2,TRBJ2-7,few,TRBV9,CASSPPGTSGTRQYF,TGTGCCAGCAGCCCGCCCGGGACTAGCGGGACCCGGCAGTACTTC
-,TRBJ2-7,few,TRBV7-2,CASSLERTTYGYGQYF,TGTGCCAGCAGCTTAGAAAGGACCACTTACGGCTACGGGCAGTACTTC
-,TRBJ2-3,-,TRBV24-1,CATSERGSADTQYF,TGTGCCACCAGTGAGCGTGGAAGTGCAGATACGCAGTATTTT
-,TRBJ2-5,many,TRBV18,CASSPISEQETQYF,TGTGCCAGCTCGCCCATTAGCGAGCAAGAGACCCAGTACTTC
-,TRBJ2-1,-,TRBV29-1,CSVSQERIVYNEQFF,TGCAGCGTGTCCCAGGAGCGGATTGTCTACAATGAGCAGTTCTTC
-,TRBJ2-2,-,TRBV4-1,CASSHSGTAGELFF,TGCGCCAGCAGCCATTCCGGGACTGCCGGGGAGCTGTTTTTT
TRBD1,TRBJ1-1,-,TRBV5-1,CASSQDRGQTEAFF,TGCGCCAGCAGCCAGGACAGGGGGCAGACTGAAGCTTTCTTT
-,TRBJ2-2,-,TRBV24-1,CATSDLRRAVGGELFF,TGTGCCACCAGTGATCTCCGAAGGGCTGTGGGCGGGGAGCTGTTTTTT
-,TRBJ2-5,few,TRBV29-1,CSGSGWQETQYF,TGCAGCGGTTCGGGGTGGCAAGAGACCCAGTACTTC
TRBD1,TRBJ2-7,-,TRBV11-2,CASSLSYRDRGLYEQYF,TGTGCCAGCAGCCTTAGCTACCGGGACAGGGGGCTCTACGAGCAGTACTTC
TRBD1,TRBJ1-4,few,TRBV25-1,CASSTGSRGEKLFF,TGTGCCAGCTCGACAGGGAGTAGAGGTGAAAAACTGTTTTTT
-,TRBJ2-7,few,TRBV7-9,CASSPGTGLAGVNEQYF,TGTGCCAGCAGCCCTGGGACAGGGCTAGCGGGAGTCAACGAGCAGTACTTC
-,TRBJ2-5,-,TRBV19,CASSIAGLGTQYF,TGTGCCAGTAGTATAGCGGGGCTGGGGACCCAGTACTTC
TRBD2,TRBJ2-3,-,TRBV20-1,CSAPGGEGTDTQYF,TGCAGTGCTCCCGGGGGGGAGGGGACAGATACGCAGTATTTT
TRBD1,TRBJ2-3,many,TRBV2,CASSAFGKGAADTQYF,TGTGCCAGCAGCGCTTTCGGGAAGGGGGCTGCAGATACGCAGTATTTT
-,TRBJ2-1,few,TRBV29-1,CSVQKSSLYNEQFF,TGCAGCGTTCAGAAGTCTTCCCTTTACAATGAGCAGTTCTTC
TRBD2,TRBJ2-1,many,TRBV20-1,CSATGTSGFRHNEQFF,TGCAGTGCCACAGGGACTAGCGGGTTCCGCCACAATGAGCAGTTCTTC